Shown below are 23 T cell receptor beta chains from a single sample sequenced in a study of T cells after posttransplantation cyclophosphamide (dated by TCRdb to between 2015 and 2016). Taken with the paper, the label for treatment or condition translates to: high-dose cyclophosphamide on days +3 and +4 as single-agent GVHD prophylaxis. For conditioning, the PTCy patients got busulfan and fludarabine, then a related or unrelated marrow graft, followed by cyclophosphamide on days +3 and +4. Preparation of the library involved the immunoSEQ multiplex PCR assay. Drawn from immuneACCESS, this table holds only the in-frame rearrangements with V and J called that TCRdb kept. Clones are partly lost; checked studies trace under half to an unresolved V gene and leave the rest unexplained. The sample has 6,000 to 7,000 clones on record, 92% of them singletons. 13% of the sample is in the top ten clones. Sequenced material: PBMCs, taken approximately 1,500 days after allogeneic stem cell transplant with posttransplant cyclophosphamide. The origin of the receptors is a female patient in her forties or fifties who received an allogeneic stem cell transplant from a related donor, was CMV-positive, and had no GVHD. The graft donor may be the source of some T cells after a transplant.

The chain couples TRBV2 to TRBJ1-4; 7 positions match TRBD1. This CDR3 has 15 amino acids. The V gene end was trimmed by 6 bases and the J gene end by 3 bases; junction bases not matched to a gene: 7. Germline assignment: CDR1 SNHLY and CDR2 FYNNEI. The chain's CDR3 is CASRKQGHANEKLFF. DNA for the CDR3: TGTGCCAGCAGAAAACAGGGGCATGCTAATGAAAAACTGTTTTTT.

The rearrangement joins TRBV19 to TRBJ2-3; the D gene is possibly TRBD2 (6 bases). Deletions cut 10 bases from V and 5 bases from J, with 19 bases between. Germline CDR1 reads LNHDA; CDR2 reads SQIVND (reference sequence). CDR3 length: 14 amino acids. CDR3 protein: CATAWGDSLDTQYF. CDR3 nucleotide sequence: TGTGCCACCGCTTGGGGGGATTCGCTAGATACGCAGTATTTT.

The CDR3 region has the DNA TGCGCCAGCAGCTTTGAGGGAGGGCCAATAAACACCGGGGAGCTGTTTTTT. This sequence encodes CASSFEGGPINTGELFF. The rearrangement links TRBV5-1 to TRBJ2-2; 7 positions match TRBD2. The germline gives CDR1 SGHRS, CDR2 YFSETQ. Trimming cost V 2 bases and J 2 bases; bases outside gene matches: 9. This CDR3 region has 17 residues.

The chain carries TRBV19 and TRBJ1-2; 8 nucleotides match TRBD1. The CDR3 contains 17 residues. Germline assignment: CDR1 LNHDA and CDR2 SQIVND (reference sequence). The V gene end was trimmed by 9 bases and the J gene end by 4 bases; junction bases not matched to a gene: 19. The DNA for the CDR3 is TGTGCCAGACCGCCGACCGGGACAGGCGGACGGGGCTATGGCTACACCTTC. It yields the protein CARPPTGTGGRGYGYTF. Using reference TRBV19 and TRBJ1-2 for the parts outside the CDR3, the full variable domain is DGGITQSPKYLFRKEGQNVTLSCEQNLNHDAMYWYRQDPGQGLRLIYYSQIVNDFQKGDIAEGYSVSREKKESFPLTVTSAQKNPTAFYLCARPPTGTGGRGYGYTFGSGTRLTVV.

The chain couples TRBV7-2 to TRBJ2-7; 8 nucleotides line up with TRBD2. The germline V gene has CDR1 SGHTA and CDR2 FQGNSA. This CDR3 is 15 amino acids long. J was trimmed by 0 bases and V by 0 bases; bases with no gene match: 1. The CDR3 region is CASSLALAASYEQYF. CDR3 in DNA: TGTGCCAGCAGCTTAGCACTAGCGGCCTCCTACGAGCAGTACTTC.

The chain couples TRBV15 to TRBJ1-4; 9 bases align to TRBD1. The CDR3 extends over 15 amino acids. The V gene end was trimmed by 0 bases and the J gene end by 8 bases; junction bases not matched to a gene: 4. Germline assignment: CDR1 LNHNV and CDR2 YYDKDF (reference sequence). As DNA, the CDR3 is TGTGCCACCAGCAGAGAATACGGGACAGGGGAAAAACTGTTTTTT. Residues: CATSREYGTGEKLFF. The whole variable domain, remainder taken from reference TRBV15 and TRBJ1-4, is DAMVIQNPRYQVTQFGKPVTLSCSQTLNHNVMYWYQQKSSQAPKLLFHYYDKDFNNEADTPDNFQSRRPNTSFCFLDIRSPGLGDTAMYLCATSREYGTGEKLFFGSGTQLSVL.

The rearrangement uses TRBV19 and TRBJ2-6, with no clear D. This CDR3 contains 17 residues. Germline V gives CDR1 LNHDA, CDR2 SQIVND (reference sequence). Trimming pared 4 bases from V and 2 bases from J, leaving 15 bases between. For the CDR3, the DNA is TGTGCCAGTAGTAGAGACCCACCCGGAGCTGGGGCCAACGTCCTGACTTTC. Amino acid sequence: CASSRDPPGAGANVLTF.

The chain is built from TRBV4-2 and TRBJ2-3; TRBD2 matches 8 bases. V gave up 4 bases and J gave up 4 bases; unmatched junction bases: 7. The CDR3 spans 15 residues. From germline, CDR1 is LGHNA and CDR2 YNFKEQ. CDR3 region: CASSPRTSPSDTQYF. Here the CDR3 DNA reads TGTGCCAGCAGCCCGCGGACTAGCCCTTCAGATACGCAGTATTTT.

The V and J genes are TRBV10-3 and TRBJ2-7, with TRBD1 as a possible D gene (6 bases). Germline V lookup: CDR1 ENHRY, CDR2 SYGVKD. CDR3 length: 13 amino acids. V lost 4 bases, J lost 3 bases, and 10 bases lay in between. The CDR3 bases are TGTGCCATCAGTGGTACAGGGTTCTACGAGCAGTACTTC. Translating it yields CAISGTGFYEQYF.

The chain couples TRBV7-3 to TRBJ2-1; 8 bases line up with TRBD1. The germline V gene has CDR1 SGHTA and CDR2 FQGTGA. V lost 5 bases, J lost 1 base, and 7 bases stayed unmatched. The CDR3 loop spans 16 amino acids. CDR3 sequence: CASSPITGGSYNEQFF. The CDR3 DNA reads TGTGCCAGCAGCCCAATCACAGGGGGTTCCTACAATGAGCAGTTCTTC. Supplemented by reference TRBV7-3 and TRBJ2-1, the full variable domain reads GAGVSQTPSNKVTEKGKYVELRCDPISGHTALYWYRQSLGQGPEFLIYFQGTGAADDSGLPNDRFFAVRPEGSVSTLKIQRTERGDSAVYLCASSPITGGSYNEQFFGPGTRLTVL.

The chain links TRBV30 to TRBJ1-1; weak D call: TRBD1 (5 bases). Germline loops: CDR1 GTSNPN, CDR2 SVGIG (reference sequence). This CDR3 region has 12 residues. V lost 4 bases and J 10 bases, leaving 16 bases between the germline ends. The CDR3 spells CAWTIQGSPAFF. CDR3 sequence (DNA): TGTGCCTGGACTATCCAGGGCTCACCAGCTTTCTTT. The whole variable domain, remainder taken from reference TRBV30 and TRBJ1-1, is SQTIHQWPATLVQPVGSPLSLECTVEGTSNPNLYWYRQAAGRGLQLLFYSVGIGQISSEVPQNLSASRPQDRQFILSSKKLLLSDSGFYLCAWTIQGSPAFFGQGTRLTVV.

V gene TRBV28 combines with J gene TRBJ2-2, with 10 nucleotides matching TRBD1. The germline V gene has CDR1 MDHEN and CDR2 SYDVKM. The junction had 4 bases not matched to a gene; V was cut back by 5 bases and J by 4 bases. This CDR3 has 15 amino acids. CDR3 coding DNA: TGTGCCAGCAGTATTCGGGACAGGGGCACCGGGGAGCTGTTTTTT. It encodes CASSIRDRGTGELFF.

Only one count was recorded for this clone. The chain uses TRBV29-1 and TRBJ2-7, with 10 bases fitting TRBD1. V lost 5 bases and J lost 2; bases outside the gene matches: 9. Germline V lookup: CDR1 SQVTM, CDR2 ANQGSEA. The CDR3 is made up of 15 amino acids. The CDR3 protein is CSVYSGGTGAYEQYF. The DNA of the CDR3 is TGCAGCGTTTATTCGGGGGGGACAGGGGCCTACGAGCAGTACTTC.

The chain links TRBV11-2 to TRBJ2-3, with D possibly TRBD2 on 5 matching bases. Deletions cut 1 base from V and 14 bases from J, with 16 bases between. Per the germline V gene, CDR1 is SGHAT and CDR2 is FQNNGV. The CDR3 covers 13 residues. The chain's CDR3 is CASSLVGVPQWYF. The CDR3 nucleotides read TGTGCCAGCAGCTTAGTCGGGGTTCCCCAATGGTATTTT.

The chain combines TRBV7-9 with TRBJ1-4; unclear D gene. With 5 bases removed from V and 5 bases from J, the gap between germline ends came to 15 bases. CDR3 size: 15 residues. CDR1 is SEHNR and CDR2 is FQNEAQ in the germline V gene (reference sequence). CDR3 in DNA: TGTGCCAGCAGCGCCCATGCCGGGGAGAATGAAAAACTGTTTTTT. It specifies CASSAHAGENEKLFF.

V gene TRBV13 combines with J gene TRBJ1-1, with 7 nucleotides matching TRBD1. The CDR3 covers 14 residues. Germline V gene data show CDR1 as PRHDT and CDR2 as FYEKMQ (reference sequence). V shed 6 bases and J 6 bases; nucleotides not matched to a gene: 10. The CDR3 spells CASSLRGRGAEAFF. The CDR3, as DNA: TGTGCCAGCAGTTTAAGGGGGCGGGGTGCTGAAGCTTTCTTT.

V and J are TRBV6-6 and TRBJ2-1; D gene uncertain. CDR1 is MNHNY, CDR2 SVGAGI, per germline (reference sequence). Trimming removed 8 bases at V and 10 bases at J, with 9 bases between. This CDR3 contains 10 residues. CDR3 residues: CASFLREQFF. For the CDR3, the DNA is TGTGCCAGCTTTTTGCGGGAGCAGTTCTTC.

The rearrangement uses TRBV19 and TRBJ1-4, with TRBD1 identical over 7 bases. The CDR3 sequence is 13 residues long. V dropped 4 bases and J dropped 8; count of bases not matched to a gene: 4. The V gene's germline CDR1 is LNHDA and CDR2 SQIVND (reference sequence). This CDR3 is CASSTGQAEKLFF. Written as DNA, the CDR3 is TGTGCCAGTAGTACAGGACAGGCGGAAAAACTGTTTTTT.

The chain employs TRBV10-1 and TRBJ1-2, with a weak D call TRBD1 (5 bases). CDR3 length: 14 amino acids. The ends were cut back, 0 bases at V and 6 bases at J, with 11 bases in the middle. The germline gives CDR1 WNHNN, CDR2 SYGVQD (reference sequence). The CDR3 loop reads CASSESGVPNGYTF. The DNA for the CDR3 is TGCGCCAGCAGTGAGTCAGGGGTTCCGAATGGCTACACCTTC.

The chain joins TRBV6-6 to TRBJ2-7; perhaps TRBD2 as D (5 bases). The CDR3 has 13 residues. Between the trimmed V and J ends, which lost 2 bases and 3 bases, there was a span of 8 bases. CDR1 and CDR2 from the germline V gene are MNHNY and SVGAGI (reference sequence). The CDR3 spells CASSYPGIYEQYF. In DNA, the CDR3 is TGTGCCAGCAGTTACCCCGGGATCTACGAGCAGTACTTC.

The chain recombines TRBV5-4 with TRBJ2-7; perhaps TRBD2 as D (5 bases). The CDR3 is 13 residues long. In germline, CDR1 is SGHNT, CDR2 YYREEE (reference sequence). V was clipped by 1 base and J by 3 bases, with 8 bases between them. CDR3 loop: CASSLSLGYEQYF. The CDR3, as DNA: TGTGCCAGCAGCTTGTCACTAGGCTACGAGCAGTACTTC. Full variable domain (rest looked up from reference TRBV5-4 and TRBJ2-7): ETGVTQSPTHLIKTRGQQVTLRCSSQSGHNTVSWYQQALGQGPQFIFQYYREEENGRGNFPPRFSGLQFPNYSSELNVNALELDDSALYLCASSLSLGYEQYFGPGTRLTVT.

J is TRBJ2-7 and V is TRBV6-5; TRBD2 is a possible D gene (7 bases). Germline CDR1 and CDR2: MNHEY and SVGAGI. This CDR3 spans 16 amino acids. V was clipped by 3 bases and J by 6 bases, with 21 bases between them. DNA of the CDR3: TGTGCCAGCAGTTATTCTGAGCGGGGAGGGGGGCTCGAGCAGTACTTC. Translated, it gives CASSYSERGGGLEQYF.

The J gene is TRBJ1-2, the V gene TRBV29-1, with TRBD1 matching over 10 bases. The J segment lost 5 bases and the V segment lost 3 bases, leaving 6 bases of the junction unmatched. The germline V gene encodes CDR1 SQVTM and CDR2 ANQGSEA. This CDR3 has 14 amino acids. The DNA for the CDR3 is TGCAGCGTTGAGGTGACAGGGGGCGGGTATGGCTACACCTTC. Protein product: CSVEVTGGGYGYTF.